The entry below describes one T cell receptor beta chain. Its specificity is unknown. This sample stems from a study of response to subunit inactivated influenza vaccine. General study points: Authors proposed each seasonal influenza vaccination draws in few new T cells.

This CDR3 spans 16 amino acids. Deletions cut 5 bases from V and 0 bases from J, with 14 bases between. The germline CDR1 and CDR2 sequences are MNHEY and SVGAGI. A single record per CDR3 protein comes from TCRdb applying MiXCR to the RT-PCR reads. Among 500,000 to 600,000 distinct CDR3 sequences listed, 14% were seen once. The sequence came from a man in his forties or fifties who received an inactivated influenza vaccine. Material: PBMCs from blood, obtained 11 to 12 days after vaccination. The chain combines TRBV6-5 with TRBJ2-4; tentatively, D is TRBD1 (5 bases). CDR3 nucleotides: TGTGCCAGCAGTACCCGACAGAGCCTAGCCAAAAACATTCAGTACTTC. It codes for CASSTRQSLAKNIQYF.